Each of the 25 T cell receptor beta chains below was sequenced from the same sample in a study of regulatory T cells in long-lasting Graves disease. Through Arm-PCR of CDR3 regions and iRepertoire HTBI primers, TCR beta libraries were built. TCRdb re-analysed the multiplex PCR reads in MiXCR, keeping a single row per CDR3 protein. Of roughly 490,000 distinct CDR3 sequences in the sample, 22% were seen once. As for time point: persistent/refractory GD, antithyroid drugs over 5 years with positive TRAb. PBMC-extracted RNA yielded the TCR library. The sample was peripheral blood mononuclear cells (PBMCs), taken when the disease was refractory, from a patient treated with antithyroid drugs. Receptors originate from a female donor with Graves disease.

The genes are TRBV9 and TRBJ1-2; 9 bases fit TRBD1. CDR3 length: 17 amino acids. The junction had 14 bases not matched to a gene; V was cut back by 0 bases and J by 8 bases. Germline assignment: CDR1 SGDLS and CDR2 YYNGEE. CDR3: CASSVGASGQGVRGYTF. The CDR3 region has the DNA TGTGCCAGCAGCGTAGGGGCCTCGGGACAGGGAGTGAGAGGCTACACCTTC.

There are many counts of this clonotype. The rearrangement uses TRBV12-3 or TRBV12-4 and TRBJ1-5; the D is unclear. The ends were cut back, 6 bases at V and 1 base at J, with 10 bases in the middle. The CDR3 consists of 14 residues. The CDR3 is CASSTDRSNQPQHF. DNA of the CDR3: TGTGCCAGCAGCACGGACCGAAGCAATCAGCCCCAGCATTTT.

The V call is TRBV5-1, the J call TRBJ2-1, with D tentatively TRBD1 (5 bases). V was trimmed by 3 bases and J by 4 bases, leaving 8 bases between them. Germline loops: CDR1 SGHRS, CDR2 YFSETQ. The CDR3 sequence is 13 residues long. CDR3 coding DNA: TGCGCCAGCAGCTCTTCAGGGTACAATGAGCAGTTCTTC. Protein: CASSSSGYNEQFF.

This clonotype was seen only a few times. The rearrangement links TRBV5-1 to TRBJ2-2; D unclear. This CDR3 is built from 16 residues. The V end lost 0 bases, the J end lost 1 base, and 10 bases lay between the germline ends. Germline V gene sequence: CDR1 SGHRS, CDR2 YFSETQ. As DNA, the CDR3 is TGCGCCAGCAGCTTGGCCGTGGCAGGGAACACCGGGGAGCTGTTTTTT. Translated: CASSLAVAGNTGELFF.

Regarding this clonotype: This sequence is one base from a far larger clone and is likely a read error. V usage is TRBV27 and J usage is TRBJ1-4, with 9 bases fitting TRBD1. CDR1 and CDR2 (germline): MNHEY, SMNVEV (reference sequence). The CDR3 length is 16 residues. DNA for the CDR3: TGTGCCAGCAGTAACGGGACAGGGTATTCGGATGAAGAACTGTTTTTT. It translates to CASSNGTGYSDEELFF.

At least ten counts were recorded for this clonotype. The rearrangement uses TRBV15 and TRBJ1-1, with TRBD1 matching 12 bases. The germline gives CDR1 LNHNV, CDR2 YYDKDF (reference sequence). After removal of 2 bases from V and 7 bases from J, the junction contained 8 bases not matched to a gene. The CDR3 totals 16 residues. The CDR3 sequence is CATSRPPGQGADEAFF. The CDR3 nucleotides are TGTGCCACCAGCAGACCTCCGGGACAGGGGGCCGATGAAGCTTTCTTT. The full variable domain, with the rest looked up from reference TRBV15 and TRBJ1-1, is DAMVIQNPRYQVTQFGKPVTLSCSQTLNHNVMYWYQQKSSQAPKLLFHYYDKDFNNEADTPDNFQSRRPNTSFCFLDIRSPGLGDTAMYLCATSRPPGQGADEAFFGQGTRLTVV.

This clonotype was seen a few times. The chain links TRBV7-2 to TRBJ2-1, with D perhaps matching TRBD1 or TRBD2 (5 bases each). The CDR3 loop spans 13 amino acids. The ends were cut back, 4 bases at V and 8 bases at J, with 12 bases in the middle. In germline, CDR1 is SGHTA, CDR2 FQGNSA. The CDR3, as DNA: TGTGCCAGCAGCTGGGACCCCTTGGATGAGCAGTTCTTC. Protein: CASSWDPLDEQFF. The whole variable domain, filled in from reference TRBV7-2 and TRBJ2-1, reads GAGVSQSPSNKVTEKGKDVELRCDPISGHTALYWYRQSLGQGLEFLIYFQGNSAPDKSGLPSDRFSAERTGGSVSTLTIQRTQQEDSAVYLCASSWDPLDEQFFGPGTRLTVL.

Notes on this clonotype: Possible read error: a much larger clone is one base away. The chain joins TRBV20-1 to TRBJ1-2; the D is unclear. Trimming cost V 5 bases and J 7 bases, with 14 bases left between them. CDR3 length equals 12 residues. CDR1 DFQATT and CDR2 SNEGSKA come from the germline V gene (reference sequence). The CDR3 is CSAHQTLGGYTF. The CDR3 DNA is TGCAGTGCTCACCAGACTCTTGGTGGCTACACCTTC.

This clonotype occurred many times. The J gene is TRBJ2-7, the V gene TRBV28; D unresolved. Per the germline V gene, CDR1 is MDHEN and CDR2 is SYDVKM. The CDR3 length is 13 residues. The germline V and J ends were trimmed by 6 bases and 4 bases, with 13 bases remaining between them. The CDR3 is CASSPGPTYEQYF. The CDR3 DNA is TGTGCCAGCAGCCCAGGACCAACTTACGAGCAGTACTTC.

The rearrangement links TRBV7-2 to TRBJ2-3; D possibly corresponds to TRBD2 (6 bases). Between the trimmed V and J ends, which lost 5 bases and 2 bases, there was a span of 14 bases. CDR3 size: 15 residues. Per germline, CDR1 SGHTA and CDR2 FQGNSA. The CDR3 sequence is CASSPQRGITDTQYF. The CDR3 bases are TGTGCCAGCAGCCCCCAACGGGGGATCACAGATACGCAGTATTTT.

This clonotype was observed a few times. The V and J genes are TRBV27 and TRBJ1-4, with 9 nucleotides matching TRBD1. Germline trimming cut 2 bases from V and 8 bases from J; bases unmatched to any gene: 6. CDR3 length equals 15 residues. Germline CDR1 is MNHEY and CDR2 is SMNVEV (reference sequence). The DNA for the CDR3 is TGTGCCAGCAGTTTAGCTTCCGGGACAGGGGAAAAACTGTTTTTT. This codes for CASSLASGTGEKLFF.

This clonotype was found a few times. J is TRBJ2-7 and V is TRBV7-8; 7 bases map to TRBD1. V was pared by 5 bases and J by 0 bases, with 13 bases of the junction left unmatched. Germline values: CDR1 SGHVS, CDR2 FQNEAQ. The CDR3 has 17 amino acids. CDR3 nucleotide sequence: TGTGCCAGCAGCCCTCGAACAGGGGCCATCAGCTCCTACGAGCAGTACTTC. As protein: CASSPRTGAISSYEQYF.

The rearrangement joins TRBV27 to TRBJ2-7; D is tentatively TRBD1 or TRBD2 (5 bases each). From germline, CDR1 is MNHEY and CDR2 SMNVEV (reference sequence). This CDR3 comprises 12 residues. V was pared by 8 bases and J by 9 bases, with 17 bases between. CDR3 in DNA: TGTGCCAGCGCCCCTGCAGGGAGCAGGCAGTACTTC. It encodes CASAPAGSRQYF.

This sequence joins TRBV30 and TRBJ2-7, with D hard to call. Germline CDR1 GTSNPN, CDR2 SVGIG (reference sequence). V lost 2 bases and J lost 2, with 10 bases in between. This CDR3 contains 13 residues. CDR3 in amino acids: CAWSIGITYEQYF. The CDR3 DNA follows: TGTGCCTGGAGTATAGGCATTACCTACGAGCAGTACTTC.

This clonotype was found many times. The genes are TRBV28 and TRBJ2-4, with unresolved D. This CDR3 has 12 residues. Germline V gene lookup returns CDR1 MDHEN and CDR2 SYDVKM. V was shortened by 4 bases and J by 15 bases, with 16 bases between the two germline ends. The CDR3 DNA follows: TGTGCCAGCAGTTCCTTCTTGCGGACCCTGTACTTC. As protein: CASSSFLRTLYF.

This chain connects TRBV20-1 to TRBJ2-5, with D perhaps matching TRBD1 or TRBD2 (5 bases each). This CDR3 spans 13 amino acids. The V end was cut by 3 bases, the J end by 5 bases, with 13 bases between. CDR1 is DFQATT and CDR2 is SNEGSKA in the germline V gene (reference sequence). CDR3 protein: CSASSGLGETQYF. DNA for the CDR3: TGCAGTGCTAGCTCGGGGCTGGGGGAGACCCAGTACTTC.

The V gene is TRBV4-1, the J gene TRBJ2-7; 12 bases are shared with TRBD1. Germline CDR1 reads MGHRA; CDR2 reads YSYEKL. The CDR3 consists of 13 residues. The V gene end was trimmed by 7 bases and the J gene end by 5 bases; junction bases not matched to a gene: 3. The CDR3 DNA sequence: TGCGCCAGCACGGGACAGGGGGCCCACGAGCAGTACTTC. Translating gives CASTGQGAHEQYF.

In this sample, this clonotype turned up many times. This chain links TRBV27 with TRBJ2-7; possible D gene TRBD1, 5 bases. Germline CDR1 reads MNHEY; CDR2 reads SMNVEV (reference sequence). The V end was cut by 4 bases, the J end by 0 bases, with 10 bases between. The CDR3 consists of 14 residues. CDR3 sequence reads: CASSSTGRSYEQYF. DNA for the CDR3: TGTGCCAGCAGTTCAACAGGCCGCTCCTACGAGCAGTACTTC.

The chain links TRBV5-6 to TRBJ1-4; 7 nucleotides align to TRBD1. Trimming removed 2 bases from V and 3 bases from J; junction bases left unmatched: 4. CDR1 and CDR2 (germline): SGHDT, YYEEEE. This CDR3 spans 15 amino acids. The chain's CDR3 is CASSLKGASNEKLFF. The CDR3 DNA follows: TGTGCCAGCAGCTTAAAGGGGGCTTCTAATGAAAAACTGTTTTTT.

This clonotype was seen only a few times. The J gene is TRBJ2-7, the V gene TRBV6-2 or TRBV6-3; D gene uncertain. Trimming left V 7 bases short and J 6 bases short, with 10 bases between. The CDR3 has 11 amino acids. Per the germline V gene, CDR1 is MNHEY and CDR2 is SVGEGT. CDR3 DNA: TGTGCCAGCAACCGGGCAGGCGAGCAGTACTTC. Protein sequence: CASNRAGEQYF.

In its sample, this clonotype was seen a few times. The gene calls are TRBV19 and TRBJ2-7, with TRBD2 matching over 7 bases. CDR1 and CDR2 (germline): LNHDA, SQIVND (reference sequence). The J segment lost 0 bases and the V segment lost 6 bases, leaving 5 bases of the junction unmatched. This CDR3 comprises 14 residues. The CDR3 DNA follows: TGTGCCAGTAGGTCCGCTAGCGGCTCCTACGAGCAGTACTTC. Translating gives CASRSASGSYEQYF. Looking up the rest from reference TRBV19 and TRBJ2-7 gives the full variable domain: DGGITQSPKYLFRKEGQNVTLSCEQNLNHDAMYWYRQDPGQGLRLIYYSQIVNDFQKGDIAEGYSVSREKKESFPLTVTSAQKNPTAFYLCASRSASGSYEQYFGPGTRLTVT.

This sequence joins TRBV5-5 and TRBJ1-5; D gene uncertain. V was clipped by 0 bases and J by 9 bases, with 13 bases between them. Germline CDR1 is SGHKS and CDR2 is YYEKEE (reference sequence). The CDR3 loop spans 14 amino acids. The CDR3 region is CASSLDPITGPQHF. CDR3 coding DNA: TGTGCCAGCAGCTTGGACCCAATTACGGGGCCCCAGCATTTT.

The table lists this clonotype with a few counts. The rearrangement joins TRBV5-5 to TRBJ1-5; D remains unclear. The CDR3 loop spans 12 amino acids. V was cut by 9 bases and J by 3 bases, with 10 bases left in between. Germline V lookup: CDR1 SGHKS, CDR2 YYEKEE (reference sequence). The CDR3 protein is CAMDGLNQPQHF. The CDR3 DNA follows: TGTGCCATGGACGGACTCAATCAGCCCCAGCATTTT.

This chain joins TRBV6-8 and TRBJ1-1; possible D gene TRBD1, 5 bases. CDR1 is MNHGY and CDR2 is SAAAGT in the germline V gene. This CDR3 contains 14 residues. Trimming shortened V by 5 bases and J by 10 bases, and 20 bases separated the two germline ends. This CDR3 reads CASSPQRGPQGAFF. In nucleotides, the CDR3 is TGTGCCAGCAGTCCCCAGAGAGGGCCCCAGGGAGCTTTCTTT.

This clonotype has ten or more counts. The CDR3 is CASSIDRDEAYYGYTF. CDR3 in DNA: TGTGCCAGTAGTATAGATCGTGATGAGGCGTACTATGGCTACACCTTC. The chain employs TRBV19 and TRBJ1-2; D gene ambiguous. The CDR3 spans 16 residues. The V gene lost 0 bases and the J gene lost 3 bases, with 14 bases spanning the gap. CDR1 is LNHDA, CDR2 SQIVND, per germline (reference sequence).